This entry features one T cell receptor (beta chain) sequence. This clone was recorded at least ten times. The antigen this receptor binds is unknown. Base-call qualities are not available, and no considerably larger clone is one nucleotide away. Library preparation used PCR. TCRdb shows the sequencer as Illumina HiSeq 4000. High-throughput sequencing was used to profile the TCR beta-chain CDR3 region of each patient. The authors processed their data as follows. The researchers built a classifier to tell apart papillary thyroid cancer patients with distant metastasis, based on CDR3 differences among clinicopathological groups. To measure repertoire diversity the researchers used the Shannon index, while the Morisita-Horn index served to gauge how similar the tumor and blood repertoires were. TCRdb reran the public reads through fastp at Q25 and MiXCR, keeping productive beta chains. TCRdb's processing, not the authors', yielded these V and J calls. The sample records 85,000 to 95,000 clones, around 14% of which are singletons. The ten most abundant clones make up about 3.6% of the sample.

The sample belongs to a study of metastatic and nonmetastatic thyroid tumors (dated by TCRdb to 2020 to 2021). Notes on the research overall: Repertoires were compared across peripheral blood and tumor or nodule tissue samples from malignant and benign thyroid patients. Overall study outcomes, separate from this receptor: In both blood and tumor samples, malignant tumors were reported to have significantly higher TCR beta diversity than benign nodules.

Before undergoing thyroid surgery, none of the patients had been given any kind of treatment. Patient clinical samples collected from about 2012 to 2018 were retrospectively analysed using T-cell receptor beta sequencing. The CDR3 sequence holds 15 residues, the cysteine and phenylalanine included. Only the CDR3 region is kept as DNA, spanning 45 bases read in frame from base 1. CDR1 SSHAT and CDR2 FNYEAQ are derived from the germline V gene (reference sequence). This TCR came from a female donor with papillary thyroid cancer or a benign thyroid nodule (not recorded which). Some clones in this sample may be carry-over from other donors' samples. Material for sequencing was blood. The rearranged segments are TRBV7-7 and TRBJ1-6; too little of a D gene remains to name it. This receptor carries the CDR3 CASLLTGYYNSPLHF. The nucleotides are TGTGCTAGCCTACTAACGGGGTACTATAATTCACCCCTCCACTTT.